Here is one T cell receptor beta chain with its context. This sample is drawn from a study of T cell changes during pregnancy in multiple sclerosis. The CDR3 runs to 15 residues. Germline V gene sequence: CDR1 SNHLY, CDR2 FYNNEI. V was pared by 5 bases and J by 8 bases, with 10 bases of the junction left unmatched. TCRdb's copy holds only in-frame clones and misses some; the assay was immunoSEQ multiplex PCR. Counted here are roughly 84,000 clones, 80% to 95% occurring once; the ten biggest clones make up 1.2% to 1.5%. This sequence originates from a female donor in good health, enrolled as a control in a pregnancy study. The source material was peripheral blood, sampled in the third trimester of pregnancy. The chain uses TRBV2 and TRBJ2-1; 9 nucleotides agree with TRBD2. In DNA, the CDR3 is TGTGCCAGCAGTCCCGGGACTAGCCCGGGGGATGAGCAGTTCTTC. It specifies CASSPGTSPGDEQFF.